This T cell receptor (beta chain) was retrieved from a study of a mutant IDH1 vaccine in newly diagnosed glioma. Overall study findings and caveats: The occurrence of vaccine-induced immune responses was seen in 80% to 95% of patients.

As to this clone: Its antigen is undetermined.

Stated time point: week 23, last vaccination. Every single dose of the vaccine, 300 ug of mutant IDH1 20-mer peptide, came with topical imiquimod. This table comes from immunoSEQ multiplex PCR, and its TCRdb copy is limited to in-frame clones, with some not included. The repertoire holds over 35,000 clones, with approximately 84% as singletons. In germline, CDR1 is SNHLY, CDR2 FYNNEI. The CDR3 is 13 residues long. V trimming: 5 bases; J trimming: 2 bases; junction bases outside the gene matches: 0. The sequencing here drew on PBMCs, taken from a glioma patient whose treatment included an IDH1 peptide vaccine. The receptor comes from a woman between 18 and 30 years old with glioma. Some clones in this sample may be carry-over from other donors' samples. The chain uses TRBV2 and TRBJ2-1; TRBD2 aligns across 7 bases. The CDR3 nucleotides are TGTGCCAGCAGTAGCGGGGCCTACAATGAGCAGTTCTTC. It is translated as CASSSGAYNEQFF.